The clone carrying this T cell receptor (beta chain) has at least ten counts. Germline CDR1 and CDR2: DFQATT and SNEGSKA (reference sequence). CDR3 length: 14 amino acids. The ends lost 5 bases at V and 5 bases at J; junction bases unmatched: 9. It was with unique molecular identifiers that the TCRbeta library was prepared. TCRdb reprocessed the PCR reads via MiXCR and lists one record per CDR3 protein. Of hundreds of thousands of distinct CDR3 sequences listed, around 16% are singletons. This entry comes from a study of T-cell reconstitution after alpha-beta-depleted transplantation in children. V is TRBV20-1 and J is TRBJ1-5, with 7 bases lining up with TRBD1. The clonotype was recovered from a human donor who donated a stem cell graft to a child with acute myeloid leukemia. Material: PBMCs from the stem cell graft donor, obtained from the stem cell graft. The CDR3 here is CSALPPQGHQPQHF. CDR3 coding DNA: TGCAGTGCTCTACCCCCACAGGGGCATCAGCCCCAGCATTTT.